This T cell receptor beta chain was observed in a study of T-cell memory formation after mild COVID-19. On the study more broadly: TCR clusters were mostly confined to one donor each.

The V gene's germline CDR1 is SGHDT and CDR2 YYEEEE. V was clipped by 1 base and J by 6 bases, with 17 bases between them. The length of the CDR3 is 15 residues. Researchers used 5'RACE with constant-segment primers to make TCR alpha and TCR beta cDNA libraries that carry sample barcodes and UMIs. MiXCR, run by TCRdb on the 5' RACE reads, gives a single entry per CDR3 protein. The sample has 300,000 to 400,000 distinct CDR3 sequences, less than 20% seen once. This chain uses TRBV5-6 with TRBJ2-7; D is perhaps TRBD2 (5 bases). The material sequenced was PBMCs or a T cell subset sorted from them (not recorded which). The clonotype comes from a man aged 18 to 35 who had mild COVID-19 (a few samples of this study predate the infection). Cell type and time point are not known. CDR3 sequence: CASSLRDVSGSEQYV. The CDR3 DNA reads TGTGCCAGCAGCTTGAGAGATGTCTCGGGAAGCGAGCAGTACGTC.